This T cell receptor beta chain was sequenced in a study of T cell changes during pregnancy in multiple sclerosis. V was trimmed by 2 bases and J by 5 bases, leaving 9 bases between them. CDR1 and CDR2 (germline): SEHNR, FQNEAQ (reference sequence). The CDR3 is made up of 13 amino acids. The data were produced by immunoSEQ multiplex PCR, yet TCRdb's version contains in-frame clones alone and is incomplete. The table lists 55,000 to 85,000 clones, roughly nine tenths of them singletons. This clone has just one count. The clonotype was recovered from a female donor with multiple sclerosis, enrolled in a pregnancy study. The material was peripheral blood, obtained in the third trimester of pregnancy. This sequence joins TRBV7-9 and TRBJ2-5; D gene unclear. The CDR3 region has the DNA TGTGCCAGCAGCTTAAATAGTGTCGAGACCCAGTACTTC. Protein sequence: CASSLNSVETQYF. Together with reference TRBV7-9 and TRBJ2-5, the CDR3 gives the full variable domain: DTGVSQNPRHKITKRGQNVTFRCDPISEHNRLYWYRQTLGQGPEFLTYFQNEAQLEKSRLLSDRFSAERPKGSFSTLEIQRTEQGDSAMYLCASSLNSVETQYFGPGTRLLVL.